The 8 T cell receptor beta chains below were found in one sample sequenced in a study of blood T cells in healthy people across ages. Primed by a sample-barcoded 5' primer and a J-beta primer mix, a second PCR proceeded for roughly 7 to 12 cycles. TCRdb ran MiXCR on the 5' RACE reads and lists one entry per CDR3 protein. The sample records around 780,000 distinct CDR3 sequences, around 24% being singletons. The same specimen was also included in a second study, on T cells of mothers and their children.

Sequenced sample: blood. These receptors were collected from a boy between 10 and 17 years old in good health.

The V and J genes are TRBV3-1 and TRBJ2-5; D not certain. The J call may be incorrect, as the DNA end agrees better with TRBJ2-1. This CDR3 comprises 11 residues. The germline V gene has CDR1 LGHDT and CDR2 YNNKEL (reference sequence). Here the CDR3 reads CASTNAFEQFF. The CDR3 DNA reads TGTGCCAGCACGAACGCCTTCGAACAGTTCTTC.

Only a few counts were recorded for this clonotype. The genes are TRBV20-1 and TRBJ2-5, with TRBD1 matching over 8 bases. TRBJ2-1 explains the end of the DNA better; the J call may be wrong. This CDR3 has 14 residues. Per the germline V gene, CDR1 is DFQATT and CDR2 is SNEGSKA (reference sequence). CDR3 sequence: CSAFDRGVWNEQFF. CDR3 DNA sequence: TGCAGTGCCTTTGACAGGGGAGTATGGAATGAGCAGTTCTTC.

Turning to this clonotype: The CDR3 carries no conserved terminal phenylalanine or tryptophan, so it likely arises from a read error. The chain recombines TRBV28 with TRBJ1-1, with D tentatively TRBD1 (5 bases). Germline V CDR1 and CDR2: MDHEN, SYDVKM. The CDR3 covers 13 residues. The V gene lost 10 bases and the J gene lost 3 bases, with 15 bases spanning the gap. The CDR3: CATKAGWYTEAFS. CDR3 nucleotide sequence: TGTGCCACCAAAGCAGGGTGGTACACTGAAGCTTTCTCT.

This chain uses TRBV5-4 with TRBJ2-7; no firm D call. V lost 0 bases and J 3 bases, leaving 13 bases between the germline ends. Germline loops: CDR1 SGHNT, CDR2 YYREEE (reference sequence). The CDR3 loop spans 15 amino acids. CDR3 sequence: CASSLGRTPGYEQYF. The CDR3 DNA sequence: TGTGCCAGCAGCTTGGGACGGACCCCGGGCTACGAGCAGTACTTC. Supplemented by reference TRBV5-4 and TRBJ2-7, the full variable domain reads ETGVTQSPTHLIKTRGQQVTLRCSSQSGHNTVSWYQQALGQGPQFIFQYYREEENGRGNFPPRFSGLQFPNYSSELNVNALELDDSALYLCASSLGRTPGYEQYFGPGTRLTVT.

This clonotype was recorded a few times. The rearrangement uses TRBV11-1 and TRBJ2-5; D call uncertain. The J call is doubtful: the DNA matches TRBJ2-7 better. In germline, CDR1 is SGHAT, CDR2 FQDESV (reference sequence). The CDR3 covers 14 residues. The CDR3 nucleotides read TGTGCCAGCAGCTTAGATAACCCCACCTACGAGCAGTACTTC. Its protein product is CASSLDNPTYEQYF.

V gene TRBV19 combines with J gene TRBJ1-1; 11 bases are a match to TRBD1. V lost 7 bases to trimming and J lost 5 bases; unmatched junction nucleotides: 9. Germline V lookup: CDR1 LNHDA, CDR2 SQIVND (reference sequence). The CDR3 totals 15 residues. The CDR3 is CASIQGTGGMTEAFF. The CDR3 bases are TGTGCCAGTATCCAAGGGACAGGGGGGATGACTGAAGCTTTCTTT.

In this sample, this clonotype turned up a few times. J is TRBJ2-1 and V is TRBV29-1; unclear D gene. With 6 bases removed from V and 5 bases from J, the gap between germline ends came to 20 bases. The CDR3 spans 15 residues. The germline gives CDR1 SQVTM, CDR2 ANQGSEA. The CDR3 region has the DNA TGCAGCGTCCTACTTTCTTACACCAGACACAATGAGCAGTTCTTC. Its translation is CSVLLSYTRHNEQFF.

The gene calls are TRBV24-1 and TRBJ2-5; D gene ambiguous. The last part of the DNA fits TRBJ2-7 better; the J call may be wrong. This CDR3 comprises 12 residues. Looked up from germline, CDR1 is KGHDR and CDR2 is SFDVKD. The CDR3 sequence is CATTRSSYEQYF. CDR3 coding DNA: TGTGCCACCACACGGAGCTCCTACGAGCAGTACTTC.